The 8 T cell receptor beta chains below were found in one sample sequenced in a study of T cells in tuberculosis (dated by TCRdb to 2017 to 2018). Explained via the paper, the time point label denotes: new active TB diagnosis, blood taken before or within 7 days of starting treatment. The library was obtained by the immunoSEQ multiplex PCR assay. TCRdb mirrors the immuneACCESS table, restricted to in-frame sequences. Some clones are absent from its copies; in checked studies, under half trace to an unresolved V gene, and the reason for the others is unknown. The sample data list fewer than 40,000 clones, and about 83% of these were observed just once. The ten most abundant clones make up about 5% of the sample. Here the sequenced sample was PBMCs, taken at tuberculosis diagnosis. Receptor source: an adult with tuberculosis.

This clone was counted a few times. The J gene is TRBJ2-5, the V gene TRBV15; perhaps TRBD2 as D (5 bases). The CDR3 totals 15 residues. Germline CDR1 LNHNV, CDR2 YYDKDF (reference sequence). Trimming pared 1 base from V and 2 bases from J, leaving 11 bases between. The CDR3: CATSRGGYQQETQYF. CDR3 DNA sequence: TGTGCCACCAGCAGAGGCGGGTACCAACAAGAGACCCAGTACTTC.

The V and J genes are TRBV27 and TRBJ1-4; 8 nucleotides line up with TRBD1. The CDR3 runs to 18 residues. Looked up from germline, CDR1 is MNHEY and CDR2 is SMNVEV (reference sequence). V trimming: 5 bases; J trimming: 0 bases; junction bases outside the gene matches: 11. CDR3 DNA: TGTGCCAGCAGTCCCCAGGGGGCAGGGTTCGCAACTAATGAAAAACTGTTTTTT. Amino acids: CASSPQGAGFATNEKLFF.

J is TRBJ1-4 and V is TRBV5-4; 9 nucleotides match TRBD1. The CDR3 has 15 amino acids. The V and J ends lost 2 bases and 5 bases, in that order; junction bases with no gene match: 4. Germline V gives CDR1 SGHNT, CDR2 YYREEE (reference sequence). The CDR3 sequence is CASSLTGGANEKLFF. CDR3 bases: TGTGCCAGCAGCTTAACAGGGGGCGCGAATGAAAAACTGTTTTTT.

This rearrangement joins TRBV4-1 to TRBJ1-5, with D perhaps matching TRBD1 (6 bases). The CDR3 length is 15 residues. Per the germline V gene, CDR1 is MGHRA and CDR2 is YSYEKL. Trimming took 0 bases from V and 2 from J, leaving 8 bases between them. DNA for the CDR3: TGCGCCAGCAGCCAAGAGGGGGCTGGCAATCAGCCCCAGCATTTT. Translated: CASSQEGAGNQPQHF.

This chain links TRBV18 with TRBJ2-5, with D possibly being TRBD1 (6 bases). Germline CDR1 is KGHSH and CDR2 is LQKENI. This CDR3 spans 15 amino acids. Trimming left V 7 bases short and J 1 base short, with 16 bases between. The CDR3 sequence: CASLATGTLQETQYF. CDR3 DNA: TGTGCCAGCTTAGCGACCGGGACACTCCAAGAGACCCAGTACTTC.

The gene calls are TRBV28 and TRBJ2-7, with D perhaps matching TRBD1 (5 bases). CDR3 length equals 14 residues. The germline CDR1 and CDR2 sequences are MDHEN and SYDVKM. The V and J ends lost 7 bases and 0 bases respectively, with 13 bases between them. CDR3 sequence reads: CASTLQGLSYEQYF. The CDR3 DNA follows: TGTGCCAGCACCCTTCAGGGTCTCTCCTACGAGCAGTACTTC.

In DNA form, the CDR3 reads TGTGCCAGCAGCGTAGCTGGGCTGAACACTGAAGCTTTCTTT. Protein product: CASSVAGLNTEAFF. The chain recombines TRBV9 with TRBJ1-1; D call uncertain. Between the trimmed V and J ends, which lost 0 bases and 0 bases, there was a span of 6 bases. Germline CDR1 reads SGDLS; CDR2 reads YYNGEE. The CDR3 extends over 14 amino acids.

The genes are TRBV19 and TRBJ2-3, with D tentatively TRBD1 (6 bases). The CDR3 loop spans 13 amino acids. Trimming took off 10 bases at V and 2 bases at J, with 13 bases between the two ends. CDR1 is LNHDA, CDR2 SQIVND, per germline (reference sequence). CDR3 residues: CATAGAITDTQYF. CDR3 sequence (DNA): TGTGCCACCGCAGGGGCGATCACAGATACGCAGTATTTT.